These 22 T cell receptor beta chains came from one sample sequenced in a study of beta chain features in type 1 diabetes. Study-wide results and caveats: All four CD4+ subsets from Type 1 diabetes patients carried moderately but significantly shorter TCRB CDR3s.

Expressed TCRB transcripts were sequenced after all isolated RNA was converted to cDNA. This table comes from immunoSEQ multiplex PCR, and its TCRdb copy is limited to in-frame clones, with some not included. The sample comprises hundreds of thousands of clones, about 15% of which are singletons, and roughly 0.015% rests with the top ten. These TCRs' antigens remain unknown. The sample taken for sequencing was naive CD4+ T cells from blood. The origin of the receptors is a man aged 18 to 30 with type 1 diabetes.

This clone was seen more than once but under ten times. This chain connects TRBV10-1 to TRBJ2-1, with 9 positions matching TRBD2. With V trimmed by 3 bases and J by 4 bases, 7 bases remained unmatched. The germline CDR1 and CDR2 sequences are WNHNN and SYGVQD (reference sequence). CDR3 length: 16 amino acids. The CDR3 nucleotides read TGCGCCAGCAGTGAAGGCGGGAGGGCCTTTTACAATGAGCAGTTCTTC. It is translated as CASSEGGRAFYNEQFF.

The chain joins TRBV7-7 to TRBJ2-2, with TRBD2 matching over 7 bases. The J segment lost 7 bases and the V segment lost 4 bases, leaving 3 bases of the junction unmatched. The CDR3 covers 13 residues. Germline V gene data show CDR1 as SSHAT and CDR2 as FNYEAQ (reference sequence). CDR3 region: CASSSRTSGELFF. CDR3 DNA: TGTGCCAGCAGCTCACGGACTAGCGGGGAGCTGTTTTTT.

This clone was detected once. The chain carries TRBV9 and TRBJ2-6; D uncertain. V dropped 1 base and J dropped 1 base, with 6 bases sitting between them. The CDR3 is 15 residues long. Per the germline V gene, CDR1 is SGDLS and CDR2 is YYNGEE. The CDR3 bases are TGTGCCAGCAGCGTATTCCCGTCTGGGGCCAACGTCCTGACTTTC. It codes for CASSVFPSGANVLTF.

The rearrangement joins TRBV4-2 to TRBJ2-2, with TRBD2 matching over 7 bases. Germline values: CDR1 LGHNA, CDR2 YNFKEQ. The V segment lost 5 bases and the J segment 4 bases; nucleotides outside the gene matches: 7. CDR3 size: 15 residues. Here the CDR3 DNA reads TGTGCCAGCAGCACCCGACTAGCCCCCACCGGGGAGCTGTTTTTT. It translates to CASSTRLAPTGELFF.

This clone was counted only a few times. This chain links TRBV5-1 with TRBJ2-3; D perhaps matches TRBD2 (6 bases). This CDR3 region has 15 residues. Germline loops: CDR1 SGHRS, CDR2 YFSETQ. V dropped 3 bases and J dropped 0 bases, with 11 bases sitting between them. The CDR3 DNA reads as TGCGCCAGCAGCTCCGAGACTAGAAGCACAGATACGCAGTATTTT. This encodes CASSSETRSTDTQYF.

The rearrangement links TRBV18 to TRBJ1-1; D not certain. The CDR3 sequence is 15 residues long. Germline lookup yields CDR1 KGHSH and CDR2 LQKENI. Trimming shortened V by 3 bases and J by 0 bases, and 11 bases separated the two germline ends. CDR3 region: CASSPVNLMNTEAFF. The CDR3 bases are TGTGCCAGCTCACCTGTTAATCTAATGAACACTGAAGCTTTCTTT.

The table lists this clone with a few counts. The rearrangement joins TRBV5-6 to TRBJ2-7; TRBD1 is a possible D gene (6 bases). The V gene lost 2 bases and the J gene lost 1 base, with 10 bases spanning the gap. The CDR3 sequence is 14 residues long. Germline CDR1 and CDR2: SGHDT and YYEEEE. CDR3 sequence: CASSFPGQSYEQYF. For the CDR3, the DNA is TGTGCCAGCAGCTTCCCAGGACAGTCCTACGAGCAGTACTTC. The whole variable domain, remainder taken from reference TRBV5-6 and TRBJ2-7, is DAGVTQSPTHLIKTRGQQVTLRCSPKSGHDTVSWYQQALGQGPQFIFQYYEEEERQRGNFPDRFSGHQFPNYSSELNVNALLLGDSALYLCASSFPGQSYEQYFGPGTRLTVT.

The rearrangement joins TRBV18 to TRBJ2-4; 10 bases are a match to TRBD2. There are 15 residues in the CDR3. Germline CDR1 reads KGHSH; CDR2 reads LQKENI. V lost 2 bases to trimming and J lost 10 bases; unmatched junction nucleotides: 8. CDR3 nucleotide sequence: TGTGCCAGCTCACCATTCCCGGCGACTAGCGGGATTCAGTACTTC. This gives the protein CASSPFPATSGIQYF.

This chain connects TRBV4-3 to TRBJ2-1; possible D gene TRBD2, 6 bases. Germline CDR1 reads LGHNA; CDR2 reads YSLEER. V was pared by 1 base and J by 2 bases, with 6 bases between. The CDR3 totals 14 residues. CDR3 DNA: TGCGCCAGCAGCCAAGGGGGGGCCTACAATGAGCAGTTCTTC. The encoded protein is CASSQGGAYNEQFF.

The sample holds a few counts of this clone. V gene TRBV7-9 combines with J gene TRBJ2-1, with no clear D. The CDR3 covers 12 residues. V shed 5 bases and J shed 10 bases, with 12 bases lying between them. Germline CDR1 reads SEHNR; CDR2 reads FQNEAQ (reference sequence). The DNA of the CDR3 is TGTGCCAGCAGCGCTGAATTCAGAGAGCAGTTCTTC. Translation gives CASSAEFREQFF.

This sequence joins TRBV29-1 and TRBJ2-3; 8 bases fit TRBD2. The CDR3 covers 17 residues. The V segment lost 6 bases and the J segment 7 bases; nucleotides outside the gene matches: 21. Germline V gene data show CDR1 as SQVTM and CDR2 as ANQGSEA. As DNA, the CDR3 is TGCAGCGTAACAGGGCATGCCGGGAGGGGAGTAGGGCATACGCAGTATTTT. Translation gives CSVTGHAGRGVGHTQYF.

The rearrangement links TRBV28 to TRBJ1-5; TRBD1 might be the D (6 bases). V lost 6 bases and J 3 bases, leaving 15 bases between the germline ends. CDR1 MDHEN and CDR2 SYDVKM come from the germline V gene. The CDR3 totals 15 residues. The CDR3 region is CASRTGQGYNQPQHF. DNA for the CDR3: TGTGCCAGCAGAACGGGACAAGGATACAATCAGCCCCAGCATTTT.

In this sample, this clone turned up a few times. The chain links TRBV5-4 to TRBJ1-1, with a weak D call TRBD1 (5 bases). CDR1 and CDR2 (germline): SGHNT, YYREEE (reference sequence). Between the trimmed V and J ends, which lost 4 bases and 4 bases, there was a span of 14 bases. This CDR3 comprises 14 residues. This chain's CDR3 is CASSTRGGGTEAFF. CDR3 in DNA: TGTGCCAGCAGCACCCGTGGGGGGGGCACTGAAGCTTTCTTT.

This clone was seen more than once but under ten times. The chain uses TRBV6-6 and TRBJ1-1; 10 positions agree with TRBD1. Germline CDR1 MNHNY, CDR2 SVGAGI (reference sequence). V shed 6 bases, J shed 8 bases, and the junction held 12 bases outside the gene matches. The CDR3 is 15 amino acids. The CDR3 reads CASRSSGQGGVEAFF. The DNA of the CDR3 is TGTGCCAGCAGGTCATCTGGACAGGGGGGTGTGGAAGCTTTCTTT.

This clone appeared a few times. J is TRBJ2-3 and V is TRBV29-1; 12 bases fit TRBD2. Trimming took 2 bases from V and 8 from J; bases not matched to a gene: 8. The CDR3 loop spans 15 amino acids. Germline CDR1 and CDR2: SQVTM and ANQGSEA. The CDR3 DNA reads as TGCAGCGTTGAACTACTAGCGGGAGGTACGGGTACGCAGTATTTT. Encoded protein: CSVELLAGGTGTQYF.

This clone was found a few times. This chain links TRBV4-2 with TRBJ2-5; D might be TRBD1 (5 bases). The CDR3 runs 15 residues. Trimming left V 0 bases short and J 7 bases short, with 15 bases between. Germline lookup yields CDR1 LGHNA and CDR2 YNFKEQ. CDR3 in amino acids: CASSQESRPRGTQYF. Here the CDR3 DNA reads TGTGCCAGCAGCCAAGAAAGTAGGCCAAGGGGGACCCAGTACTTC.

The V gene is TRBV2, the J gene TRBJ2-1; TRBD2 is a possible D gene (6 bases). This CDR3 spans 14 amino acids. Trimming stripped 3 bases from V and 6 bases from J, with 12 bases between. CDR1 and CDR2 from the germline V gene are SNHLY and FYNNEI. CDR3 in amino acids: CASSESGASNEQFF. Written as DNA, the CDR3 is TGTGCCAGCAGTGAGTCGGGAGCCTCCAATGAGCAGTTCTTC.

The table lists this clone with a few counts. The J gene is TRBJ1-1, the V gene TRBV2; the D gene is possibly TRBD1 (5 bases). From germline, CDR1 is SNHLY and CDR2 FYNNEI. This CDR3 contains 15 residues. The V and J ends lost 6 bases and 0 bases respectively, with 14 bases between them. CDR3 sequence (DNA): TGTGCCAGCAGCCCTCAGGGTTTTCTGAACACTGAAGCTTTCTTT. This gives the protein CASSPQGFLNTEAFF.

This chain joins TRBV9 and TRBJ2-5; perhaps TRBD2 as D (5 bases). Germline-derived CDR1 and CDR2 are SGDLS and YYNGEE. This CDR3 region has 19 residues. With 0 bases removed from V and 2 bases from J, the gap between germline ends came to 23 bases. CDR3 protein: CASSVVGLGSGEIQETQYF. CDR3 nucleotides: TGTGCCAGCAGCGTAGTGGGATTGGGGAGCGGAGAGATACAAGAGACCCAGTACTTC. Based on the CDR3 plus reference TRBV9 and TRBJ2-5, the full variable domain is DSGVTQTPKHLITATGQRVTLRCSPRSGDLSVYWYQQSLDQGLQFLIQYYNGEERAKGNILERFSAQQFPDLHSELNLSSLELGDSALYFCASSVVGLGSGEIQETQYFGPGTRLLVL.

This chain links TRBV27 with TRBJ2-7; 7 nucleotides line up with TRBD1. Germline V gives CDR1 MNHEY, CDR2 SMNVEV (reference sequence). Losses at the gene ends were 3 bases for V and 3 bases for J; bases not matched to a gene: 5. This CDR3 is built from 14 residues. CDR3 amino acids: CASSFVAGGYEQYF. CDR3 DNA: TGTGCCAGCAGTTTCGTAGCAGGGGGCTACGAGCAGTACTTC.

The rearrangement links TRBV4-1 to TRBJ2-3; 11 positions agree with TRBD2. The CDR3 runs 17 residues. Germline loops: CDR1 MGHRA, CDR2 YSYEKL. The junction had 5 bases not matched to a gene; V was cut back by 0 bases and J by 3 bases. CDR3 sequence (DNA): TGCGCCAGCAGCCAAGATACTAGCGGGAGATTTACAGATACGCAGTATTTT. It translates to CASSQDTSGRFTDTQYF.

The chain carries TRBV7-9 and TRBJ2-2; D may be TRBD1 (5 bases). Germline loops: CDR1 SEHNR, CDR2 FQNEAQ (reference sequence). CDR3 size: 14 residues. V lost 6 bases and J lost 7, with 15 bases in between. This CDR3 is CASSTKQVGGELFF. DNA of the CDR3: TGTGCCAGCAGTACGAAACAGGTTGGCGGGGAGCTGTTTTTT.